The source of this T cell receptor beta chain is a study of OX40 agonist ivuxolimab in advanced cancers. Study in general: Mean age around 60 years, range roughly 20 to 85; around 80% male. 30% to 40% of patients had received prior checkpoint inhibitor therapy.

On this clone: Its antigen is undetermined.

Data came from immunoSEQ multiplex PCR; TCRdb stores just in-frame clones and leaves some out. This sample has tens of thousands of clones, with about 93% found just once. Trimming at V came to 2 bases and at J to 6 bases, leaving 2 bases not matched to a gene. Germline CDR1 SNHLY, CDR2 FYNNEI. This CDR3 spans 14 amino acids. Study-level points and caveats: At doses 0.1 to 3.0 mg/kg, CD4+ and CD8+ clones expanded.

The sequencing here drew on CD4+ or CD8+ T cells sorted from blood, taken in a trial of the OX40 agonist ivuxolimab. The chain has TRBV2 and TRBJ2-1, with 9 bases lining up with TRBD2. The source is an adult with an advanced solid tumor such as melanoma, head and neck, liver or kidney cancer. CDR3 region: CASSERGLANEQFF. The CDR3 bases are TGTGCCAGCAGTGAAAGGGGACTAGCCAATGAGCAGTTCTTC.